Detailed here is one T cell receptor (beta chain). Its matching antigen is unknown. These data originate in a study of post-analysis software for immune sequencing data. As for the study in general: Relapsing-remitting, secondary progressive and progressive-relapsing multiple sclerosis were all included among the disease courses. Study results and limitations: With F measure, samples from one preparation batch clustered together strongly. Compared against controls, patients with multiple sclerosis displayed significantly lower normalized Chao1 diversity.

The TCR beta cDNA libraries contained unique molecular identifiers. The yield from around 1 to 10 million T cells was approximately 500,000 cDNA molecules in total. TCRdb ran MiXCR on the PCR reads and lists one entry per CDR3 protein. The profile shows almost 700,000 distinct CDR3 sequences, approximately 59% of them singletons. The sample consisted of blood. The sequence came from a girl aged 2 to 9 with multiple sclerosis.

The CDR3 is CASVGYEQYF. In DNA form, the CDR3 reads TGTGCCAGCGTCGGGTACGAGCAGTACTTC. The chain couples TRBV7-9 to TRBJ2-5; D ambiguous. The end of the DNA is better explained by TRBJ2-7, so the J call may be wrong. The CDR3 contains 10 residues. Per germline, CDR1 SEHNR and CDR2 FQNEAQ (reference sequence).